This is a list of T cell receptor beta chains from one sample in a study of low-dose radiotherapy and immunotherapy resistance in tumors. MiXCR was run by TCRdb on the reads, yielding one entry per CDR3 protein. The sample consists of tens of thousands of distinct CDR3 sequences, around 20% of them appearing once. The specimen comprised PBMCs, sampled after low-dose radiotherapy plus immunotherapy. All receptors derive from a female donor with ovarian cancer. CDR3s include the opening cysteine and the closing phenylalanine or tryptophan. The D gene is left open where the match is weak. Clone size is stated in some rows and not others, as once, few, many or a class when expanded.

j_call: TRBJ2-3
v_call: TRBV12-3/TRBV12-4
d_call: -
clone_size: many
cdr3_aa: CASSLGTGPHTTDTQYF
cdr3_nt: TGTGCCAGCAGTTTAGGTACAGGGCCTCATACCACAGATACGCAGTATTTT

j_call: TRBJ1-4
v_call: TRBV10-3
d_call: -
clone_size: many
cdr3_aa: CATTSGWEEKLFF
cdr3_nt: TGTGCCACCACGTCAGGGTGGGAAGAAAAACTGTTTTTT

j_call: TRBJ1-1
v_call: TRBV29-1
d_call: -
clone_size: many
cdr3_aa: CSVVGGNTEAFF
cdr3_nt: TGCAGCGTTGTAGGAGGGAACACTGAAGCTTTCTTT

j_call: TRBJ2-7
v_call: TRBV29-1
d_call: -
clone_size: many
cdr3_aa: CTMRGTYPYEQYF
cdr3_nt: TGCACTATGAGGGGGACATACCCCTACGAGCAGTACTTC

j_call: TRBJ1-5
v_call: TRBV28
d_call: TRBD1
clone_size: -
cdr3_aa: CASSSTGLSNQPQHF
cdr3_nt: TGTGCCAGCAGTTCGACAGGGCTAAGCAATCAGCCCCAGCATTTT

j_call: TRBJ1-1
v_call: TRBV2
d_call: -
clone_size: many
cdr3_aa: CASSISRNTEAFF
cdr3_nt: TGTGCCAGCAGTATTTCACGGAACACTGAAGCTTTCTTT

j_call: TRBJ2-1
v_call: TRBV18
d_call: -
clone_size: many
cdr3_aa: CASSPGVNEQFF
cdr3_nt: TGTGCCAGCTCACCAGGGGTAAATGAGCAGTTCTTC

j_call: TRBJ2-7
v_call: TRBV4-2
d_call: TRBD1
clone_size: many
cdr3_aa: CASSRDRGYEQYF
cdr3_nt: TGTGCCAGCAGCCGGGACAGGGGTTACGAGCAGTACTTC

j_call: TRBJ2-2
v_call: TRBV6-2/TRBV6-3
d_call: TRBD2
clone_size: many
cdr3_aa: CASSRALAGPARAGELFF
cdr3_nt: TGTGCCAGCAGTCGTGCACTAGCGGGACCGGCTCGGGCCGGGGAGCTGTTTTTT

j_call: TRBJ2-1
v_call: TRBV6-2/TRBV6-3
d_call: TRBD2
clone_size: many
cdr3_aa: CASSKGLAGGVGSYNEQFF
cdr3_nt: TGTGCCAGCAGCAAGGGACTAGCGGGAGGGGTCGGGTCCTACAATGAGCAGTTCTTC

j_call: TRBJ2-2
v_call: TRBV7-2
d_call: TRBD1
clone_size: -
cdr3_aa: CASSLRDRELTGELFF
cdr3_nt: TGTGCCAGCAGCCTCCGGGACAGGGAACTCACCGGGGAGCTGTTTTTT

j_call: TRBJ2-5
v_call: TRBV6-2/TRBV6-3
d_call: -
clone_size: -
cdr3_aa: CASSHGGAQEQETQYF
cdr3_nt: TGTGCCAGCAGTCACGGAGGGGCCCAGGAGCAAGAGACCCAGTACTTC

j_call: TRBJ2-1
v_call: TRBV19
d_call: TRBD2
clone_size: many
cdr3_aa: CASSPAGGVRGDEQFF
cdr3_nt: TGTGCCAGTAGTCCAGCGGGAGGGGTTCGGGGCGATGAGCAGTTCTTC

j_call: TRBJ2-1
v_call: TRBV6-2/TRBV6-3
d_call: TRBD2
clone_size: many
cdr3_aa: CASSDGLAGHNEQFF
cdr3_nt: TGTGCCAGCAGCGATGGACTAGCGGGACACAATGAGCAGTTCTTC

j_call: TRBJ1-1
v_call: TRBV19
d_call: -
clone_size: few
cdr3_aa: CASSDTRNTEAFF
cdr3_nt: TGTGCCAGTAGTGACACGCGGAACACTGAAGCTTTCTTT

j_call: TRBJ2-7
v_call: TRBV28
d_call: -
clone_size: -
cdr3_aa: CASGRTDLYEQYF
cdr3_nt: TGTGCCAGCGGAAGGACCGACCTCTACGAGCAGTACTTC

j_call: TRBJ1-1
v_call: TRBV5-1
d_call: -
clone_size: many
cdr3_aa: CASSLPGPPEAFF
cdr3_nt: TGCGCCAGCAGCTTGCCGGGACCCCCTGAAGCTTTCTTT

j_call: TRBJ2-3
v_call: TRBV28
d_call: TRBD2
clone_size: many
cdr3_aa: CASSFGSGGHNTDTQYF
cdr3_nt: TGTGCCAGCAGTTTCGGTAGCGGGGGCCACAACACAGATACGCAGTATTTT

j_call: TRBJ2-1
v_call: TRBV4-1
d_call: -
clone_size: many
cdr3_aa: CASSQGVERISYNEQFF
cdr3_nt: TGCGCCAGCAGCCAAGGGGTCGAGAGGATCTCCTACAATGAGCAGTTCTTC

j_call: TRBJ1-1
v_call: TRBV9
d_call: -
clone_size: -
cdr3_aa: CASSVRMENTEAFF
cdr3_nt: TGTGCCAGCAGCGTACGTATGGAGAACACTGAAGCTTTCTTT

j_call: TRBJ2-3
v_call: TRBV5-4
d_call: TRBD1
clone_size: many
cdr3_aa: CASGKQGDTQYF
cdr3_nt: TGTGCCAGCGGGAAACAGGGGGATACGCAGTATTTT

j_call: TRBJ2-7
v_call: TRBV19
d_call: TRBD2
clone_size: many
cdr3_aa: CASSKNAGGYEQYF
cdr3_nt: TGTGCCAGTAGTAAAAATGCGGGGGGCTACGAGCAGTACTTC

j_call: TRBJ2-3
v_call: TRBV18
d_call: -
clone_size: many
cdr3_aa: CASSPEGLSGTDTQYF
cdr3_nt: TGTGCCAGCTCACCCGAGGGTCTGTCGGGCACAGATACGCAGTATTTT

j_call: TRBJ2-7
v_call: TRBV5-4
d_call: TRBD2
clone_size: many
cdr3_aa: CASSLGGLAGAYEQYF
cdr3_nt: TGTGCCAGCAGCTTGGGTGGGCTAGCGGGGGCCTACGAGCAGTACTTC

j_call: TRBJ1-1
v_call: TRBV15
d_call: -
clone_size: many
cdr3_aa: CATSDRTGLNTEAFF
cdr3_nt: TGTGCCACCAGCGACCGGACGGGGTTGAACACTGAAGCTTTCTTT

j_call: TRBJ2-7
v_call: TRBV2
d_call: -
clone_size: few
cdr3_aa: CASSEEDSSYEQYF
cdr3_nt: TGTGCCAGCAGTGAAGAGGACAGTTCCTACGAGCAGTACTTC

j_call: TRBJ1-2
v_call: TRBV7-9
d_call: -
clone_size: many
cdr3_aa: CASSPAGYGYTF
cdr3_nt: TGTGCCAGCAGCCCCGCCGGGTATGGCTACACCTTC

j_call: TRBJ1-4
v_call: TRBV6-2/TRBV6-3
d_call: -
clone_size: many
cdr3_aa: CASSYRGSEKLFF
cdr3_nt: TGTGCCAGCAGTTACAGGGGTAGTGAAAAACTGTTTTTT

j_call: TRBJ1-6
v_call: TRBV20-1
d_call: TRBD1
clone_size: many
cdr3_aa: CSAREDRSSYNSPLHF
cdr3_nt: TGCAGTGCTAGAGAGGACAGGAGTTCCTATAATTCACCCCTCCACTTT

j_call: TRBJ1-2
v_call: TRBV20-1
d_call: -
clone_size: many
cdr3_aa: CSAREAGFNYGYTF
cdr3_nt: TGCAGTGCTAGAGAGGCAGGTTTCAACTATGGCTACACCTTC

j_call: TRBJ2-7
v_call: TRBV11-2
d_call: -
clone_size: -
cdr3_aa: CASSLVFEQYF
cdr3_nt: TGTGCCAGCAGCTTAGTTTTCGAGCAGTACTTC

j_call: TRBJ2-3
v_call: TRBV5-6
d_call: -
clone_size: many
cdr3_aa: CASSPGPQTTDTQYF
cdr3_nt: TGTGCCAGCAGCCCGGGACCCCAAACCACAGATACGCAGTATTTT

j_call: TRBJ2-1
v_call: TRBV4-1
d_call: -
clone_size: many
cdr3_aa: CASSQGRDPRKGSYNEQFF
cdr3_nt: TGCGCCAGCAGCCAAGGTCGGGACCCCCGGAAAGGGTCCTACAATGAGCAGTTCTTC

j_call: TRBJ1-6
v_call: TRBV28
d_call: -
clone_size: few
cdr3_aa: CASRAGNSPLHF
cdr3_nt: TGTGCCAGCAGGGCGGGGAATTCACCCCTCCACTTT

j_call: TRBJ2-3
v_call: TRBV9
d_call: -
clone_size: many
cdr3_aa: CASSPRLRAATDTQYF
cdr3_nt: TGTGCCAGCAGCCCGAGATTGAGGGCCGCCACAGATACGCAGTATTTT

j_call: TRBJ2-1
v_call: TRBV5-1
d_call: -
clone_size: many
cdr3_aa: CASSLSVYNEQFF
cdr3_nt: TGCGCCAGCAGCTTATCAGTGTACAATGAGCAGTTCTTC

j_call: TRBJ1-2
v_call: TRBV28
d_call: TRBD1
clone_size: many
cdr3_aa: CASSLAGTVDYGYTF
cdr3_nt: TGTGCCAGCAGTTTAGCGGGGACAGTAGACTATGGCTACACCTTC

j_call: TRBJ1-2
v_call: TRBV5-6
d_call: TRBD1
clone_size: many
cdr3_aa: CASSSTGGPNYGYTF
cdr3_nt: TGTGCCAGCAGCTCAACAGGGGGCCCTAACTATGGCTACACCTTC

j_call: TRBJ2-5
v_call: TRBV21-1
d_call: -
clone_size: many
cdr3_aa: CASSLQGWETQYF
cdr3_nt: TGTGCCAGCAGCTTACAGGGGTGGGAGACCCAGTACTTC

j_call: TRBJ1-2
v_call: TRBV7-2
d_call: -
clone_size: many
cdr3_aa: CASSQTTGSGYTF
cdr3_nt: TGTGCCAGCAGCCAAACGACAGGCAGTGGCTACACCTTC

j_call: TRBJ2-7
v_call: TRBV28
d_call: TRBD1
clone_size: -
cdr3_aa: CASSLLTGGRLEQYF
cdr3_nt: TGTGCCAGCAGTTTATTGACAGGGGGCCGCCTGGAGCAGTACTTC

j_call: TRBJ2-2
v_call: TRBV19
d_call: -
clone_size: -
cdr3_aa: CASSIWSGELFFF
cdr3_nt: -